One T cell receptor (beta chain) is described in this entry. Original methodology: Amplified reference gene primers provided the basis for estimating nucleated cell counts. Profiling relied on immunoSEQ multiplex PCR, and the TCRdb table lists in-frame clones only, not all of them. V and J calls plus clone size are reproduced from that table; the DNA served to infer D and trimming. The repertoire holds around 100,000 clones, with around 82% as singletons. The sample comes from a study of blood T cell repertoires in COVID-19. Overall study context: Acute and convalescent COVID-19 samples came from the United States, Italy and Spain. From T cells, B-cell-depleted T cells, or PBMCs came the material, which was cDNA or gDNA.

Sequenced material: peripheral blood. The receptor's source is a human donor in a cohort sampled during active or convalescent COVID-19.

The CDR3 is CASSKAGGRNEQFF. The CDR3 DNA sequence: TGTGCCAGCAGTAAAGCGGGGGGGCGCAATGAGCAGTTCTTC. This chain connects TRBV5-4 to TRBJ2-1, with 10 bases lining up with TRBD2. Germline V CDR1 and CDR2: SGHNT, YYREEE (reference sequence). V lost 5 bases to trimming and J lost 6 bases; unmatched junction nucleotides: 5. The CDR3 length is 14 residues.